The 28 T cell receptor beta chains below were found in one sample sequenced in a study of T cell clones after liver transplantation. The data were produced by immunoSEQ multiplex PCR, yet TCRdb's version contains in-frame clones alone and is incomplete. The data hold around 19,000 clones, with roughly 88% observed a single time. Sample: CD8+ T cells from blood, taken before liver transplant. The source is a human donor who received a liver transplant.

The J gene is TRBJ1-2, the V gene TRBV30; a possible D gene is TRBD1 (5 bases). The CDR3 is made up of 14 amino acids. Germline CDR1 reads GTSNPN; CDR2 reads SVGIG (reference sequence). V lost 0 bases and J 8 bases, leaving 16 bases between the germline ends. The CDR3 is CAWSVLREGWGYTF. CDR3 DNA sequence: TGTGCCTGGAGTGTCCTTCGAGAGGGGTGGGGCTACACCTTC.

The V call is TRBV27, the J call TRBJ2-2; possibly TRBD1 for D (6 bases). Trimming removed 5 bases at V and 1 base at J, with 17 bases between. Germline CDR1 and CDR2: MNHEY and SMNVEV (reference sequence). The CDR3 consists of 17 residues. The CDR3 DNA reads TGTGCCAGCAGTCCGACCTCCGGGACACTGAACACCGGGGAGCTGTTTTTT. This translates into CASSPTSGTLNTGELFF.

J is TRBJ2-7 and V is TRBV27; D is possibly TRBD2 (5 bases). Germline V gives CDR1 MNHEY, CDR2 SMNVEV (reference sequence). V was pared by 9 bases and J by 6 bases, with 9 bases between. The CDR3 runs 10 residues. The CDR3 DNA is TGTGCCAGTGGTCGGGGCGAGCAGTACTTC. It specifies CASGRGEQYF.

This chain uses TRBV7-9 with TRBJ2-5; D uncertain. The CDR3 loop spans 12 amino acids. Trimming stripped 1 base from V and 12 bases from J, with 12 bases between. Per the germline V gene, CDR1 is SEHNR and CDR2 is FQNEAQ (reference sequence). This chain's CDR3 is CASSLDGFLKYF. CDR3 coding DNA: TGTGCCAGCAGCTTAGACGGGTTTCTGAAGTACTTC.

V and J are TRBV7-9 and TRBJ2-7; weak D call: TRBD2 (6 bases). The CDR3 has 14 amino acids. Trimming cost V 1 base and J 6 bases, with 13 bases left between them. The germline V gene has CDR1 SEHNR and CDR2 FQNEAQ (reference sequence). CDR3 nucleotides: TGTGCCAGCAGCTTAGATGGCGGGATTACCGAGCAGTACTTC. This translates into CASSLDGGITEQYF.

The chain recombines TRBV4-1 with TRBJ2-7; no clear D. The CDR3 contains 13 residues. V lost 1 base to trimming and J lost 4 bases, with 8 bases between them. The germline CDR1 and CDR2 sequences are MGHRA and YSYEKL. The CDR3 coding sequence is TGCGCCAGCAGCCAAGGAAGCCGTTACGAGCAGTACTTC. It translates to CASSQGSRYEQYF.

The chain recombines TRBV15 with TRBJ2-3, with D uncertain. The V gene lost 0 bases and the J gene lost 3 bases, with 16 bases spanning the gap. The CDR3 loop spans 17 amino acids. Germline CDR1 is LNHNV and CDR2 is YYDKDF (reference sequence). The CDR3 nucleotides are TGTGCCACCAGCAGAGATGTCGTCCTCAGAGAGACAGATACGCAGTATTTT. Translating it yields CATSRDVVLRETDTQYF.

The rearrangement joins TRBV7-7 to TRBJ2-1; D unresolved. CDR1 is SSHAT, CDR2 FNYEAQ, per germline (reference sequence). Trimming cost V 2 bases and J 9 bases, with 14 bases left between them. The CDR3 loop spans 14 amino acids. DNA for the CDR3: TGTGCCAGCAGCTTAAGGTTTACAGATGGTGAGCAGTTCTTC. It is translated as CASSLRFTDGEQFF.

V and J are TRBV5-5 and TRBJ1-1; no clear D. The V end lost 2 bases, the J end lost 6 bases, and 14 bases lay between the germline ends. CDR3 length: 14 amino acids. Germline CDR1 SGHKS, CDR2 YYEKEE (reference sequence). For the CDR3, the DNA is TGTGCCAGCAGCTTACTCCTGGGTCCCGCTGAAGCTTTCTTT. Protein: CASSLLLGPAEAFF.

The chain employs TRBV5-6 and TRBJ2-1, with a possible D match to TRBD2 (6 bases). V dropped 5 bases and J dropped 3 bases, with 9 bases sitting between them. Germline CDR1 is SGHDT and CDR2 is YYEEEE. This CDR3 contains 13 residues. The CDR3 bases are TGTGCCAGCAGGGGGAGGCACTACAATGAGCAGTTCTTC. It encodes CASRGRHYNEQFF.

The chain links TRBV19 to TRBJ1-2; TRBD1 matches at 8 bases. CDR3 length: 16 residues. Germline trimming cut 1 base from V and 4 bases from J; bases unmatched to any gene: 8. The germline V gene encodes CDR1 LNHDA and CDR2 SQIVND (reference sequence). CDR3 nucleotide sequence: TGTGCCAGTAGTATAGCCCAGGGGGCGTTTTTCTATGGCTACACCTTC. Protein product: CASSIAQGAFFYGYTF.

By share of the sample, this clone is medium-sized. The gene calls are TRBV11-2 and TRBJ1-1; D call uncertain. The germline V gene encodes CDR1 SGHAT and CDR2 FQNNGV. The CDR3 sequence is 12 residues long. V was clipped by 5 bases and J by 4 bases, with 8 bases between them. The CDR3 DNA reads TGTGCCAGCAGCCCTACAAGCACTGAAGCTTTCTTT. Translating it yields CASSPTSTEAFF. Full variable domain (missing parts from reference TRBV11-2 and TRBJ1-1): EAGVAQSPRYKIIEKRQSVAFWCNPISGHATLYWYQQILGQGPKLLIQFQNNGVVDDSQLPKDRFSAERLKGVDSTLKIQPAKLEDSAVYLCASSPTSTEAFFGQGTRLTVV.

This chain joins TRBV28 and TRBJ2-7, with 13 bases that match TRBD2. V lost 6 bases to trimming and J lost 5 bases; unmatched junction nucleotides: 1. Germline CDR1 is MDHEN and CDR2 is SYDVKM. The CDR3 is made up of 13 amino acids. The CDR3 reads CASRLAGGNEQYF. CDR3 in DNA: TGTGCCAGCAGACTAGCGGGAGGGAACGAGCAGTACTTC.

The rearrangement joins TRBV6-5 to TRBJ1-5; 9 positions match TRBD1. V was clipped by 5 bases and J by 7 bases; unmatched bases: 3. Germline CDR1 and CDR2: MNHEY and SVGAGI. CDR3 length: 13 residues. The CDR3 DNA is TGTGCCAGCAGTACAGGGGGCAGACAGCCCCAGCATTTT. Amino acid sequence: CASSTGGRQPQHF.

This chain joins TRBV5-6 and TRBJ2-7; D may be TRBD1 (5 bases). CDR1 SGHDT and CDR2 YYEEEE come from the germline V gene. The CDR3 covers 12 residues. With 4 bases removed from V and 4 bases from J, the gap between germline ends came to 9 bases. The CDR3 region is CASSSDSYEQYF. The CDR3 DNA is TGTGCCAGCAGCAGTGACAGTTACGAGCAGTACTTC. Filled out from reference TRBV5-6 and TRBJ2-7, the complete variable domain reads DAGVTQSPTHLIKTRGQQVTLRCSPKSGHDTVSWYQQALGQGPQFIFQYYEEEERQRGNFPDRFSGHQFPNYSSELNVNALLLGDSALYLCASSSDSYEQYFGPGTRLTVT.

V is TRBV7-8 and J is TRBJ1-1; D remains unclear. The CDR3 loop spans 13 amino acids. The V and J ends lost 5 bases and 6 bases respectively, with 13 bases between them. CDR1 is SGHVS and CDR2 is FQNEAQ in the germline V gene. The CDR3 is CASSPPHLAEAFF. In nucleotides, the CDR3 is TGTGCCAGCAGCCCCCCCCACCTAGCTGAAGCTTTCTTT. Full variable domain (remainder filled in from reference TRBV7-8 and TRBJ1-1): GAGVSQSPRYKVAKRGQDVALRCDPISGHVSLFWYQQALGQGPEFLTYFQNEAQLDKSGLPSDRFFAERPEGSVSTLKIQRTQQEDSAVYLCASSPPHLAEAFFGQGTRLTVV.

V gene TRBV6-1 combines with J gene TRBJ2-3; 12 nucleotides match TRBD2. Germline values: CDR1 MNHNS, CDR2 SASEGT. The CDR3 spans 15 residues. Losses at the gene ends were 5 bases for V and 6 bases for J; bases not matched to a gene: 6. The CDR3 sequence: CASSPLAGGPDTQYF. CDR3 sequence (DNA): TGTGCCAGCAGTCCCCTAGCGGGAGGGCCGGATACGCAGTATTTT.

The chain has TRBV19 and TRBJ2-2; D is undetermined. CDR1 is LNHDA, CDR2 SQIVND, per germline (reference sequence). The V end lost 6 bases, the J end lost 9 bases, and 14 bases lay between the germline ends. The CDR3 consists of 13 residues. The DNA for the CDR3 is TGTGCCAGTAGCCCTACCCTTAACAGGGAGCTGTTTTTT. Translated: CASSPTLNRELFF.

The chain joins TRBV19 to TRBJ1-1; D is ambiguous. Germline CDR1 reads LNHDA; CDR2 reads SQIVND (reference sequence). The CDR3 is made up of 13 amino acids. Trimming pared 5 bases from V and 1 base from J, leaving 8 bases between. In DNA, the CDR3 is TGTGCCAGTAGTTATCACGCGAACACTGAAGCTTTCTTT. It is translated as CASSYHANTEAFF.

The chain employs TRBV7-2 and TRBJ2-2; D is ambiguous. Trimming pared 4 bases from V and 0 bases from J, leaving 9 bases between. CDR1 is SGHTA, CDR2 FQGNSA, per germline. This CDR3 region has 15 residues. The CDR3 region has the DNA TGTGCCAGCAGCTCCTTAGGAGCGAACACCGGGGAGCTGTTTTTT. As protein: CASSSLGANTGELFF.

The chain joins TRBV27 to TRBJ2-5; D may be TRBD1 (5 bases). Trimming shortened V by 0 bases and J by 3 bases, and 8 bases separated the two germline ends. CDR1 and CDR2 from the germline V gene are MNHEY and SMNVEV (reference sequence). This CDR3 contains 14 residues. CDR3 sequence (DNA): TGTGCCAGCAGTTTATCTGCAGGGAAAGAGACCCAGTACTTC. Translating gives CASSLSAGKETQYF.

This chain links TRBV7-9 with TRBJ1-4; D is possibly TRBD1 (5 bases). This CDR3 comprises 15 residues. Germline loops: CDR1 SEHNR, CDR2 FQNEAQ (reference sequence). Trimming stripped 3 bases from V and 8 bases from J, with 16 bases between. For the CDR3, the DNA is TGTGCCAGCAGCTTTTTAGAAGGGGCGGGCGAAAAACTGTTTTTT. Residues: CASSFLEGAGEKLFF.

The CDR3 is CASIPGLAKQETQYF. For the CDR3, the DNA is TGTGCCAGCATTCCGGGACTAGCGAAACAAGAGACCCAGTACTTC. The V and J genes are TRBV16 and TRBJ2-5, with 10 bases matching TRBD2. The V segment lost 7 bases and the J segment 2 bases; nucleotides outside the gene matches: 7. Germline V CDR1 and CDR2: KGHSY, FQNENV. The CDR3 has 15 residues. The full variable domain, its missing parts supplied by reference TRBV16 and TRBJ2-5, is GEEVAQTPKHLVRGEGQKAKLYCAPIKGHSYVFWYQQVLKNEFKFLISFQNENVFDETGMPKERFSAKCLPNSPCSLEIQATKLEDSAVYFCASIPGLAKQETQYFGPGTRLLVL.

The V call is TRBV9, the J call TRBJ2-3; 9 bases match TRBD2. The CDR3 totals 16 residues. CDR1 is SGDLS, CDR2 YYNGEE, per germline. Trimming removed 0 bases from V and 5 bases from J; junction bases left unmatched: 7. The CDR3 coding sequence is TGTGCCAGCAGCGTAGAGGCGGGAGGGCCTATAGATACGCAGTATTTT. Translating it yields CASSVEAGGPIDTQYF.

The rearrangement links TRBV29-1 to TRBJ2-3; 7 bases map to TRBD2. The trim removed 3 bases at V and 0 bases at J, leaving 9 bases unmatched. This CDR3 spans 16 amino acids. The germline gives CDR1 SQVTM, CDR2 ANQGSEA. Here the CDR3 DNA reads TGCAGCGTTGATCTCCTAGCGGAACTTAGCACAGATACGCAGTATTTT. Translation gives CSVDLLAELSTDTQYF.

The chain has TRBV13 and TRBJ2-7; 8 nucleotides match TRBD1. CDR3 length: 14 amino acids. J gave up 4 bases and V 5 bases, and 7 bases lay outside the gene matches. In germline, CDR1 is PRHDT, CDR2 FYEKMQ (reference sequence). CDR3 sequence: CASSTRTGWYEQYF. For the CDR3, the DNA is TGTGCCAGCAGCACCCGGACAGGGTGGTACGAGCAGTACTTC.

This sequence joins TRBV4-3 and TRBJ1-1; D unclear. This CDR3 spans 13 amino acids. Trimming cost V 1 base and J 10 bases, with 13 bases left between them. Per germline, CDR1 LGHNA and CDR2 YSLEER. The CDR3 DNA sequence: TGCGCCAGCAGCCAAGCACCTTCGAGCCTAGCTTTCTTT. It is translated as CASSQAPSSLAFF.

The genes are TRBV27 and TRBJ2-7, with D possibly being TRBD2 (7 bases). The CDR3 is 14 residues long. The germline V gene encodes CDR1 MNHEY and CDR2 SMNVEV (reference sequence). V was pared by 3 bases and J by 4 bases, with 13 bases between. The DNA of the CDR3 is TGTGCCAGCAGTTTCGGCAGGGGAGGGTACGAGCAGTACTTC. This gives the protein CASSFGRGGYEQYF.